This T cell receptor beta chain was sequenced during a study of tissue T cells after allogeneic stem cell transplantation (dated by TCRdb to 2022 to 2024). Turning to the overall study: The study profiled TCR beta repertoires across many tissues from research autopsies of patients with and without GVHD, plus mouse models of GVHD. On the human side, the study was prospective and observational, with no blinding or randomization.

According to the study, the label for this sample's time point signals: mouse harvest day 7 after allogeneic transplant. Mouse grafts consisting of 10^7 T-cell-depleted bone marrow cells combined with 10^6 splenic CD5+ T cells were administered by tail vein injection. To model GVHD in mice, a major MHC-mismatch B6 (H2b) into BALB/c (H2d) model was used, and tissues were profiled at day 7 or 14. On day 7 or 14 post-transplant, mouse tissues and retro-orbital blood were harvested with separate sterile tools for each animal, and livers were flushed beforehand. Before genomic DNA was isolated with the DNeasy Blood & Tissue Kit, mouse tissues were minced with razor blades in buffered saline. Reading from cysteine to phenylalanine, the CDR3 counts 14 amino acids. Sequencing covers 39 bases of the CDR3, shown here with the frame starting at base 1. The germline V gene gives CDR1 as LGHNA and CDR2 as YSYQKL. V drops 3 bases and J drops 0 bases, leaving 8 bases in between.

Library generation was performed with the immunoSEQ multiplex PCR assay. TCRbeta CDR3 sequencing was performed at survey depth by Adaptive Biotechnologies, and CDR3 sequences, V/J genes, productive frequency and template counts were reported. Amplification of TCR beta CDR3 regions started from genomic DNA instead of RNA. On the authors' methods: Jensen-Shannon divergence served to quantify pairwise repertoire overlap between tissues, with 0 meaning identical and 1 meaning complete divergence. Based on pairwise JSD values, tissues were grouped by single-linkage agglomerative hierarchical clustering, and the results were shown as dendrograms. GLIPH2 was run on all patient samples with simulation_depth 1000, kmer_min_depth 3, cdr3_length_cutoff 8, keeping groups with more than two unique CDR3s. A standardized tissue-overlap score extrapolated Jaccard GLIPH-group overlap across patients to a standard repertoire size of 1000 clones. To look at how diversity was associated with clinical or experimental variables, linear mixed-effect models were used, with tissue treated as a fixed effect and individual treated as a random effect. The immuneACCESS repertoire file appears here via TCRdb, limited to in-frame rearrangements. These files lack a portion of the clones; in checked studies, under half of the deficit traces to unresolved V genes, and the cause of the others is not known. The V and J calls and clone size are taken from that table; D and trimming were inferred from the DNA. Present in this sample are roughly 4,800 clones, about half of which were seen just once. The ten largest clones take up just over 6.5% of the sample.

Overall study results and their limits: Sampling depth was acknowledged as a limitation, and the patient cohort was both small and clinically heterogeneous. Only a few T cell clones appeared in more than one patient, yet motif-based clustering showed tissue-specific repertoire signatures that were shared between patients. Within patients, how anatomically similar tissues were was a major factor shaping TCR repertoire composition, regardless of disease or transplant status. In both patients and mice, T cells from blood and spleen picked up only a limited part of the TCR repertoire that was detected in tissues. Which tissue TCRs were alloreactive or antigen-specific was not determined in the study, and some clones might have been persisting host cells.

Turning to this clone: The antigen this receptor binds is unknown. This is a mouse receptor, so gene names and germline sequences are those of the mouse. The CDR3 extends 1 residue past the end of the read, so its final part is completed from the germline J gene.

Here the chain combines TRBV2 and TRBJ1-2, with no D gene named confidently. The sequenced sample was gut tissue. The source is a female BALB/c mouse given C57BL/6 T cells with graft-versus-host disease after an allogeneic hematopoietic cell transplant. CDR3 protein: CASSQAGANSDYTF. The sequenced CDR3 bases are TGTGCCAGCAGCCAGGCCGGGGCAAACTCCGACTACACC.